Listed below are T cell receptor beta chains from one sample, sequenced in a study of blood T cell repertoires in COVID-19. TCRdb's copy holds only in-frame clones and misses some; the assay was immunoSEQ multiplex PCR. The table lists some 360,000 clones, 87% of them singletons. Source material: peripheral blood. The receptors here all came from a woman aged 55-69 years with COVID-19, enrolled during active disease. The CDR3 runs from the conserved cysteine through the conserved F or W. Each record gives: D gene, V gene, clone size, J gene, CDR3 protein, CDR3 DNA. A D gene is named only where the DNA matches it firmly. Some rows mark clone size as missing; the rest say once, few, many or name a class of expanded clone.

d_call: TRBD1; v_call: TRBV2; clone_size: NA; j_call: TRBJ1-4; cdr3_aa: CASSAGQGGGNEKLFF; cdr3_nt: TGTGCCAGCAGTGCGGGACAGGGTGGGGGTAATGAAAAACTGTTTTTT
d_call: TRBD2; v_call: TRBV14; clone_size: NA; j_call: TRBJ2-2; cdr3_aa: CASSQLGLSNTGELFF; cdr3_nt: TGTGCCAGCAGCCAACTGGGACTATCGAACACCGGGGAGCTGTTTTTT
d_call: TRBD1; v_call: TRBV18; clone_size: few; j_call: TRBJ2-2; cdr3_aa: CASSPPGQGTNTGELFF; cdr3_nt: TGTGCCAGCTCACCACCCGGACAGGGAACCAACACCGGGGAGCTGTTTTTT
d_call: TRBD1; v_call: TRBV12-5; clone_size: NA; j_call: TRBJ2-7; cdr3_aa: CASGKGQGAYEQYF; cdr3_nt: TGTGCTAGTGGTAAGGGACAGGGGGCTTACGAGCAGTACTTC
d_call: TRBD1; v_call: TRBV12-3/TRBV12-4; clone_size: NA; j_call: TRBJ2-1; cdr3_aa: CASSYRRDRVF; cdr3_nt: TGTGCCAGCAGTTACCGCCGGGACAGGGTCTTC
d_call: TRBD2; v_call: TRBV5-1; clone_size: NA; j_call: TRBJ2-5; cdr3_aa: CASSLGSGGAVQETQYF; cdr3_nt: TGCGCCAGCAGCTTGGGTAGCGGGGGGGCCGTCCAAGAGACCCAGTACTTC
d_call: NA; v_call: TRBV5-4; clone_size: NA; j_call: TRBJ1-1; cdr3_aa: CASSYPDWRGTEAFF; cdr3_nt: TGTGCCAGCAGCTACCCGGACTGGCGCGGCACTGAAGCTTTCTTT
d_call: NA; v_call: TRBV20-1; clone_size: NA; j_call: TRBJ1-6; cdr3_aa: CSASDAGISYNSPLHF; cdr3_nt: TGCAGTGCTAGTGACGCGGGGATATCCTATAATTCACCCCTCCACTTT
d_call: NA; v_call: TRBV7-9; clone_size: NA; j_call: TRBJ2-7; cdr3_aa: CASSAIYEQYF; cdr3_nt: TGTGCCAGCAGCGCGATCTACGAGCAGTACTTC
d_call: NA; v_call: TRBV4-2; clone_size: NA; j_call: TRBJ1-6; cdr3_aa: CASSPSGDARSPLHF; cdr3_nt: TGTGCCAGCAGCCCATCGGGGGATGCGCGTTCACCCCTCCACTTT
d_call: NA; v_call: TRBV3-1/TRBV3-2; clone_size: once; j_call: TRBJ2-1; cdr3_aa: CASSLSPRNEQFF; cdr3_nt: TGTGCCAGCAGCCTAAGCCCGAGGAATGAGCAGTTCTTC
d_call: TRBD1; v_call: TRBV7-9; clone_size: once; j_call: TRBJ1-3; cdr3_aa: CASSPWTGSGNTIYF; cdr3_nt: TGTGCCAGCAGCCCTTGGACAGGATCGGGAAACACCATATATTTT
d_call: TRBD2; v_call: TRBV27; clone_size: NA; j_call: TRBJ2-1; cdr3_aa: CASRPQRGGYNEQFF; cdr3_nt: TGTGCCAGCAGACCGCAGCGGGGGGGATACAATGAGCAGTTCTTC
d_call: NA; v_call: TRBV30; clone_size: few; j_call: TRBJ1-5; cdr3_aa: CAWSAGSNQPQHF; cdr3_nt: TGTGCCTGGAGTGCGGGGAGCAATCAGCCCCAGCATTTT
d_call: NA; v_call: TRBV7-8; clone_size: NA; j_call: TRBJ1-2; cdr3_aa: CASSSGRHANYGYTF; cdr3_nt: TGTGCCAGCAGTTCAGGCCGACATGCTAACTATGGCTACACCTTC
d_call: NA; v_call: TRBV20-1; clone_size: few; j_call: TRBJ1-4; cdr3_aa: CSASRWNEKLFF; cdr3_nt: TGCAGTGCTAGTCGGTGGAATGAAAAACTGTTTTTT
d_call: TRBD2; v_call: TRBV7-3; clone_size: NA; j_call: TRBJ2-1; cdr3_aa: CASSPRPSGGYNEQFF; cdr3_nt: TGTGCCAGCAGCCCCCGCCCTAGCGGGGGATACAATGAGCAGTTCTTC
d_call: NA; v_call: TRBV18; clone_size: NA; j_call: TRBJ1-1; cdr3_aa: CASSPRSRGGWTEAFF; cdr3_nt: TGTGCCAGCTCACCAAGGTCCCGGGGGGGTTGGACTGAAGCTTTCTTT
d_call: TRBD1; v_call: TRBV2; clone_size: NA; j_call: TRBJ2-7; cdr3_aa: CASDRGTYEQYF; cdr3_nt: TGTGCCAGTGACAGGGGTACCTACGAGCAGTACTTC
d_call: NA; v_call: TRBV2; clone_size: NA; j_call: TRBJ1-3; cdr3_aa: CASSEYRAAGNTIYF; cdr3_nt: TGTGCCAGCAGTGAGTACAGGGCAGCTGGAAACACCATATATTTT
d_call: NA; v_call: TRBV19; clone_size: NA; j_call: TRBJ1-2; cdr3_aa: CASTTPGGNYGYTF; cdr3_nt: TGTGCCAGTACCACGCCGGGGGGTAACTATGGCTACACCTTC
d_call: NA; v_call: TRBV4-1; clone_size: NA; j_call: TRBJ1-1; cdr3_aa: CASSQDRWNTEAFF; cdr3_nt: TGCGCCAGCAGCCAAGATCGGTGGAACACTGAAGCTTTCTTT
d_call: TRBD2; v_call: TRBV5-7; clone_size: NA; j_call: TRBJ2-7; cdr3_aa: CASSLGTSGYEQYF; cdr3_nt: TGTGCCAGCAGCTTGGGTACTAGCGGATACGAGCAGTACTTC
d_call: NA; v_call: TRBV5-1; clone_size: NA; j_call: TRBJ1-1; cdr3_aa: CASSAGTLGTEAFF; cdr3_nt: TGCGCCAGCAGCGCAGGGACTTTAGGCACTGAAGCTTTCTTT
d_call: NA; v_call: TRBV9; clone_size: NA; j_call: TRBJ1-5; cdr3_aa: CASSVGSSQPQHF; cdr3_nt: TGTGCCAGCAGCGTAGGTTCCAGTCAGCCCCAGCATTTT
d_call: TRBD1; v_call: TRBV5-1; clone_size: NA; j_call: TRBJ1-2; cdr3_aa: CASSPGQGRNGYTF; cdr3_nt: TGCGCCAGCAGCCCGGGACAGGGTCGAAATGGCTACACCTTC
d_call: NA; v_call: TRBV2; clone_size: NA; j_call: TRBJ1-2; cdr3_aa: CASRQTKIYGYTF; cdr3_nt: TGTGCCAGCAGACAAACTAAAATCTATGGCTACACCTTC
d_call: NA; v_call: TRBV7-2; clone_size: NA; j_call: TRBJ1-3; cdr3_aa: CASSLDSAGGVSGNTIYF; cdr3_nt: TGTGCCAGCAGCTTAGACTCAGCGGGGGGCGTCTCTGGAAACACCATATATTTT
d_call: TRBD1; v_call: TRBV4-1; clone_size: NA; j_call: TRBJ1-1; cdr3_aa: CASSHPKDRANTEAFF; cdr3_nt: TGCGCCAGCAGCCACCCTAAGGACAGGGCGAACACTGAAGCTTTCTTT
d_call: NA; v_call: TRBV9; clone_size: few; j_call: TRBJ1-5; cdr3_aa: CASSVQGTVNQPQHF; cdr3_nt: TGTGCCAGCAGCGTACAGGGGACCGTCAATCAGCCCCAGCATTTT
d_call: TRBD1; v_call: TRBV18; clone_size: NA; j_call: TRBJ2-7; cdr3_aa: CASSPGTGFSSEQYF; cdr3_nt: TGTGCCAGCTCACCCGGGACAGGGTTTTCGTCCGAGCAGTACTTC
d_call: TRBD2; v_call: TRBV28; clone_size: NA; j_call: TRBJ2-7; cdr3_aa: CASSPRLAGGPEQYF; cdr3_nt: TGTGCCAGCAGTCCTCGACTAGCGGGGGGCCCCGAGCAGTACTTC
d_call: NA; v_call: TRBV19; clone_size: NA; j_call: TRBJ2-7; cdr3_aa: CASSEMDSSYEQYF; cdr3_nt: TGTGCCAGTAGTGAGATGGACAGCTCCTACGAGCAGTACTTC
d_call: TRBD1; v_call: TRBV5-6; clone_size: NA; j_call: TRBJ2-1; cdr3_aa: CASSLATGGLNEQFF; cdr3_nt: TGTGCCAGCAGCTTGGCCACAGGGGGCTTAAATGAGCAGTTCTTC
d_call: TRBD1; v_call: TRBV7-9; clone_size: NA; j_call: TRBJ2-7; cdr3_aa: CASSLARGREQYF; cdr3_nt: TGTGCCAGCAGCTTAGCGAGGGGGCGGGAGCAGTACTTC
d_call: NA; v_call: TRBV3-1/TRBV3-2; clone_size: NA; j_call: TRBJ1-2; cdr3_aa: CASSQGLLYGYTF; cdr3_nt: TGTGCCAGCAGCCAAGGGTTACTCTATGGCTACACCTTC
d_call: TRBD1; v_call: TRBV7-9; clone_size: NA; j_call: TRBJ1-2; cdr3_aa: CASSLPDRGGYGYTF; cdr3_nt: TGTGCCAGCAGCTTACCCGACAGGGGCGGCTATGGCTACACCTTC
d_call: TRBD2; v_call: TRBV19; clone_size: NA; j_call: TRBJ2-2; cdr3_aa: CASSILPGGNTGELFF; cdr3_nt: TGTGCCAGTAGTATTCTCCCGGGAGGGAACACCGGGGAGCTGTTTTTT
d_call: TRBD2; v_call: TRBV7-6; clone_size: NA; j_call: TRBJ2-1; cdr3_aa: CASSLAASGSSYNEQFF; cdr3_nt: TGTGCCAGCAGCTTGGCCGCTAGCGGATCCTCCTACAATGAGCAGTTCTTC
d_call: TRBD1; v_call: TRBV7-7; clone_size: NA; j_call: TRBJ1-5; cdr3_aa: CASSQDRDQPQHF; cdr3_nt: TGTGCTAGCAGCCAAGACAGGGATCAGCCCCAGCATTTT
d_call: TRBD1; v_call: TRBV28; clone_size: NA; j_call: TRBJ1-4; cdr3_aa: CASSFLDAGTGLEKLFF; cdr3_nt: TGTGCCAGCAGTTTCCTAGACGCCGGGACAGGGTTGGAAAAACTGTTTTTT
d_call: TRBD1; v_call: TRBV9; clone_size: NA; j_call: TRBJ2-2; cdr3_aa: CASSARTGGRDTGELFF; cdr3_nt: TGTGCCAGCAGCGCGCGGACAGGGGGGAGAGACACCGGGGAGCTGTTTTTT
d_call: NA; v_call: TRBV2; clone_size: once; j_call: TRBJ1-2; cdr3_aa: CASSNRDGYTF; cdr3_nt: TGTGCCAGCAGTAACAGGGACGGCTACACCTTC
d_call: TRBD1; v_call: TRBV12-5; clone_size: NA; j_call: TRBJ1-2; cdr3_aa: CASGLIPDRRYGYTF; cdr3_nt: TGTGCTAGTGGTTTGATCCCGGACAGGCGGTATGGCTACACCTTC
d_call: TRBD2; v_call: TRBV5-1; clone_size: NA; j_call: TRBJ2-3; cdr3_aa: CASNPAPSGGTDTQYF; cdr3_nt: TGCGCCAGCAACCCCGCCCCCAGCGGGGGTACAGATACGCAGTATTTT
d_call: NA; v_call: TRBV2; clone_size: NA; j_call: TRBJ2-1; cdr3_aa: CAIQEGPYNEQFF; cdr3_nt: TGTGCCATACAAGAGGGCCCCTACAATGAGCAGTTCTTC
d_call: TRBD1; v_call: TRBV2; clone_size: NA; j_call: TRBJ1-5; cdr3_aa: CASAPRDRGPVVGNQPQHF; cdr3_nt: TGTGCCAGCGCCCCGAGGGACAGGGGGCCCGTGGTAGGAAATCAGCCCCAGCATTTT
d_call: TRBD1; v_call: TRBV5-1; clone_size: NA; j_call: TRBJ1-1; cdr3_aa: CASSWGDRGRNTEAFF; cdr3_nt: TGCGCCAGCAGCTGGGGTGACAGGGGACGGAACACTGAAGCTTTCTTT
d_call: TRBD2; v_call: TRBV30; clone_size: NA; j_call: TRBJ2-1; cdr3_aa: CAWSGLGTSGAGVSYNEQFF; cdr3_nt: TGTGCCTGGAGTGGGCTAGGGACTAGCGGGGCGGGCGTGTCCTACAATGAGCAGTTCTTC
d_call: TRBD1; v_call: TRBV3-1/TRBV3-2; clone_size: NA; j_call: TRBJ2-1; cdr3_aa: CASSLTQGADNEQFF; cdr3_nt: TGTGCCAGCAGCCTAACACAGGGGGCTGACAATGAGCAGTTCTTC
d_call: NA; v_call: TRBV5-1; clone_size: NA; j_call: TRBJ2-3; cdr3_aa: CASSLERWPQYF; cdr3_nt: TGCGCCAGCAGCTTGGAACGTTGGCCGCAGTATTTT